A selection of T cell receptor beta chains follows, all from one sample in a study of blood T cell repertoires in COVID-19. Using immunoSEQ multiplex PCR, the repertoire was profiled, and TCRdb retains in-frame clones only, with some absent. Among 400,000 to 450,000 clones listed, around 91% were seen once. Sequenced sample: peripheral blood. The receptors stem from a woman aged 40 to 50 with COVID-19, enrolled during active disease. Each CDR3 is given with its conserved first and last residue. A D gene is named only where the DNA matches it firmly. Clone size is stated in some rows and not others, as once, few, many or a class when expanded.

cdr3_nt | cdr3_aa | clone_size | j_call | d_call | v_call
TGTGCCACCAGTGAGGCAGGGACGAACACCGGGGAGCTGTTTTTT | CATSEAGTNTGELFF | NA | TRBJ2-2 | NA | TRBV24-1
TGTGCCAGCAGTGGACATACTAATGAAAAACTGTTTTTT | CASSGHTNEKLFF | NA | TRBJ1-4 | NA | TRBV25-1
TGCGCCAGCAGCTTGATACAGAATGATGGCTACACCTTC | CASSLIQNDGYTF | NA | TRBJ1-2 | NA | TRBV5-1
TGTGCCAGCAGTTTTGTGACAGGGGCGGTTCGCAATCAGCCCCAGCATTTT | CASSFVTGAVRNQPQHF | NA | TRBJ1-5 | TRBD1 | TRBV27
TGTGCCAGCAGCTTAAACCCCAGCTCCTATAATTCACCCCTCCACTTT | CASSLNPSSYNSPLHF | NA | TRBJ1-6 | NA | TRBV7-2
TGTGCCAGCAGCCTTGGGGTGGGGCCTTACACCGGGGAGCTGTTTTTT | CASSLGVGPYTGELFF | NA | TRBJ2-2 | NA | TRBV7-3
TGCAGTGCTAGTACAGGATCTTCTTCTGGCTACACCTTC | CSASTGSSSGYTF | few | TRBJ1-2 | NA | TRBV20-1
TGTGCCACGCACCCCCCAGTGCTCTATGGCTACACCTTC | CATHPPVLYGYTF | NA | TRBJ1-2 | NA | TRBV6-5
TGTGCCAGCAGCTTAGGGACAGGTTCGAATGAAGCTTTCTTT | CASSLGTGSNEAFF | NA | TRBJ1-1 | TRBD1 | TRBV7-3
TGCGCCAGCAGCTTGGCCGTAGCAGGGTACGAGCAGTACTTC | CASSLAVAGYEQYF | NA | TRBJ2-7 | NA | TRBV5-1
TGTGCCAGCAGCGTCCGACAGGGGAACACCGGGGAGCTGTTTTTT | CASSVRQGNTGELFF | NA | TRBJ2-2 | TRBD1 | TRBV9
TGTGCCAGCAGCTTTTGGGACAGGTCGGGTGGCTACACCTTC | CASSFWDRSGGYTF | NA | TRBJ1-2 | TRBD1 | TRBV7-9
TGTGCCAGCAGTCCCCTAGCCAAAAACATTCAGTACTTC | CASSPLAKNIQYF | NA | TRBJ2-4 | NA | TRBV27
TGTGCCTGGGTATCAAGGGGCAAAAACTATGGCTACACCTTC | CAWVSRGKNYGYTF | NA | TRBJ1-2 | NA | TRBV30
TGTGCCAGCAGTTTTACAGGGGCGGATGGCTACACCTTC | CASSFTGADGYTF | NA | TRBJ1-2 | TRBD1 | TRBV12-3/TRBV12-4
TGCGCCAGCAGCCAAGGGATACAGGGAAACGGCTACACCTTC | CASSQGIQGNGYTF | NA | TRBJ1-2 | NA | TRBV4-1
TGTGCCAGCAGCTTGTGGGGGGGCGTCGGCAGGGTGAACTATGGCTACACCTTC | CASSLWGGVGRVNYGYTF | NA | TRBJ1-2 | NA | TRBV5-6
TGTGCCAGCAGCTTAGAGTACAGGGGGACCTACGAGCAGTACTTC | CASSLEYRGTYEQYF | NA | TRBJ2-7 | TRBD1 | TRBV7-6
TGTGCCAGCTCACCCGGGACAGCCAACACCGGGGAGCTGTTTTTT | CASSPGTANTGELFF | once | TRBJ2-2 | TRBD1 | TRBV18